This entry features one T cell receptor (beta chain) sequence. This sample is drawn from a study of blood T cell repertoires in COVID-19. At the level of the study: Sites in the United States, Italy and Spain provided acute and convalescent COVID-19 samples. T cells, B-cell-depleted T cells, or PBMCs supplied cDNA or gDNA.

In the authors' workflow: Amplification from reference gene primers served as the basis for estimated nucleated cell counts. Measured with immunoSEQ multiplex PCR; TCRdb has only the in-frame clones, and not every one. The V and J calls and the clone size are those of that table, but D and trimming were determined from the DNA. The table lists about 150,000 clones, roughly 84% of them singletons, with about 8.9% in the top ten. Unmatched junction bases numbered 10, after V lost 10 bases and J lost 3 bases. The germline V gene encodes CDR1 SGHNT and CDR2 YYREEE (reference sequence). The CDR3 totals 14 residues.

The clonotype was recovered from a woman between 50 and 59 years old with acute or convalescent COVID-19. Sequenced input: peripheral blood. J is TRBJ2-7 and V is TRBV5-4; TRBD2 matches at 10 bases. The CDR3, as DNA: TGTGCCCTGGGGCTAGCGGGGGAAGACTACGAGCAGTACTTC. This translates into CALGLAGEDYEQYF.